The T cell receptor beta chain described here comes from a study of brain T cells in children with intractable seizures. General study findings and limits: Patients' HCMV serostatus was unknown; virus specificity rests on CDR3 similarity alone.

Surgery cases with the highest brain T cell transcript signatures were chosen for sequencing. Germline CDR1 and CDR2: SGDLS and YYNGEE. The CDR3 sequence is 16 residues long. Trimming cost V 1 base and J 3 bases, with 14 bases left between them. This clone was found once. Its antigen is unidentified. The table came from immunoSEQ multiplex PCR; TCRdb's copy has only in-frame clones and leaves some out. The table lists just under 65,000 clones, about 96% of them singletons. The chain employs TRBV9 and TRBJ2-1; D perhaps matches TRBD2 (5 bases). This TCR came from a boy under two years old with focal cortical dysplasia and intractable seizures. Sequencing used peripheral blood, obtained at surgery. The chain's CDR3 is CASSVLPGRYYNEQFF. The CDR3 region has the DNA TGTGCCAGCAGCGTACTTCCGGGAAGGTACTACAATGAGCAGTTCTTC.